This T cell receptor beta chain was profiled in a study of siplizumab effects on memory and regulatory T cells. Study-wide results and limits: Memory cells seemed less diverse than naive T cells, which also seemed major contributors to the alloresponse. Roughly 75-97% of dividing CD4+ or CD8+ clones were without an attributable naive or memory phenotype. The suppressive capacity of proliferating Tregs from siplizumab cultures remained unconfirmed.

Comment on this clone: Antigen specificity is unknown.

The germline CDR1 and CDR2 sequences are SGDLS and YYNGEE. The V segment lost 2 bases and the J segment 10 bases; nucleotides outside the gene matches: 4. The CDR3 has 13 amino acids. TCRdb keeps only in-frame clones here, not all; method: immunoSEQ multiplex PCR. The data show about 85,000 clones, with approximately 95% seen just once and roughly 20% held by the top ten. The sequence derives from a human donor in good health. The specimen was CD8+ T cells sorted from blood. This chain links TRBV9 with TRBJ2-1; 9 nucleotides agree with TRBD1. The DNA for the CDR3 is TGTGCCAGCAGCGTCTCCGGGACAGGGGAGCAGTTCTTC. This sequence encodes CASSVSGTGEQFF.